This T cell receptor beta chain was found in a study of T cell repertoires in cytomegalovirus infection. Overall study: An indication of both CMV infection and matching HLA type came from public TCR beta signatures.

TCRdb used MiXCR to reprocess the reads, holding one entry per CDR3 protein. The sample has 150,000 to 180,000 distinct CDR3 sequences, around a quarter seen once; the top ten hold about a tenth. Study outcomes and limitations: Within the response measured ex vivo, HLA-C-restricted CMV-specific TCR beta clonotypes were dominant.

Comments on this clonotype: Its antigen is as yet unknown.

Sequenced: PBMCs. This clonotype was obtained from a human donor in good health (CMV status not recorded). Some clones in this sample may be carry-over from other donors' samples.

This CDR3 reads CSVGAGGLAGELFF. CDR3 nucleotides: TGCAGCGTTGGCGCGGGGGGGCTGGCCGGGGAGCTGTTTTTT. V is TRBV29-1 and J is TRBJ2-2, with TRBD2 matching 9 bases. Germline V gene sequence: CDR1 SQVTM, CDR2 ANQGSEA. Trimming took 4 bases from V and 6 from J; bases not matched to a gene: 6. CDR3 length: 14 amino acids.